The 10 T cell receptor beta chains given below trace back to one sample, sequenced in a study of T-cell reconstitution after alpha-beta-depleted transplantation in children. This sample's TCRbeta library carried unique molecular identifier barcodes. TCRdb ran MiXCR on the PCR reads and lists one entry per CDR3 protein. The sample holds more than 75,000 distinct CDR3 sequences; around 22% are singletons and the top ten take about 22%. The specimen comprised PBMCs, sampled before TCRalphabeta/CD19-depleted stem cell transplant. These receptors originate from a boy aged 2 to 10 with acute lymphoblastic leukemia, due to receive a stem cell transplant.

The J gene is TRBJ1-2, the V gene TRBV6-5; 8 positions match TRBD1. V lost 4 bases to trimming and J lost 4 bases; unmatched junction nucleotides: 5. CDR3 length equals 14 residues. Germline V gene sequence: CDR1 MNHEY, CDR2 SVGAGI. CDR3 DNA: TGTGCCAGCAGTTTGAAAGGGACAGGCTATGGCTACACCTTC. This codes for CASSLKGTGYGYTF.

The chain employs TRBV7-9 and TRBJ2-7, with TRBD1 matching 9 bases. Germline-derived CDR1 and CDR2 are SEHNR and FQNEAQ (reference sequence). J lost 7 bases, V lost 4 bases, and 5 bases had no gene match. The CDR3 runs 13 residues. In DNA form, the CDR3 reads TGTGCCAGCAGCTCCCTCGGGACAGGGGAGCAGTACTTC. Translating gives CASSSLGTGEQYF. The full variable domain, completed using reference TRBV7-9 and TRBJ2-7, is DTGVSQNPRHKITKRGQNVTFRCDPISEHNRLYWYRQTLGQGPEFLTYFQNEAQLEKSRLLSDRFSAERPKGSFSTLEIQRTEQGDSAMYLCASSSLGTGEQYFGPGTRLTVT.

This chain uses TRBV4-3 with TRBJ2-1; D possibly corresponds to TRBD2 (5 bases). Germline lookup yields CDR1 LGHNA and CDR2 YSLEER. Between the trimmed V and J ends, which lost 3 bases and 10 bases, there was a span of 16 bases. This CDR3 contains 14 residues. This CDR3 is CASSHLLGPPEQFF. CDR3 coding DNA: TGCGCCAGCAGCCACCTACTAGGGCCGCCCGAGCAGTTCTTC.

This clonotype was counted many times. The genes are TRBV5-1 and TRBJ2-1, with 8 bases aligning to TRBD2. The length of the CDR3 is 15 residues. Germline assignment: CDR1 SGHRS and CDR2 YFSETQ. Losses at the gene ends were 4 bases for V and 5 bases for J; bases not matched to a gene: 8. The CDR3 coding sequence is TGCGCCAGCAGCGCCACTAGCGGCCCTAACAATGAGCAGTTCTTC. Amino acid sequence: CASSATSGPNNEQFF.

J is TRBJ2-7 and V is TRBV7-9; D may correspond to TRBD1 or TRBD2 (6 bases each). CDR1 and CDR2 from the germline V gene are SEHNR and FQNEAQ (reference sequence). Deletions cut 5 bases from V and 1 base from J, with 15 bases between. This CDR3 spans 15 amino acids. The CDR3 region is CASSTGAGLSYEQYF. Written as DNA, the CDR3 is TGTGCCAGCAGCACGGGGGCGGGACTGTCCTACGAGCAGTACTTC.

The chain couples TRBV6-5 to TRBJ2-7; D is undetermined. This CDR3 has 15 residues. The V end lost 0 bases, the J end lost 3 bases, and 12 bases lay between the germline ends. CDR1 and CDR2 from the germline V gene are MNHEY and SVGAGI. CDR3 in amino acids: CASSYSLDRLYEQYF. CDR3 sequence (DNA): TGTGCCAGCAGTTACTCGCTGGACCGCCTCTACGAGCAGTACTTC.

The chain is built from TRBV12-3 or TRBV12-4 and TRBJ1-5, with TRBD1 as a possible D gene (5 bases). V was clipped by 6 bases and J by 12 bases, with 15 bases between them. This CDR3 region has 12 residues. The CDR3 loop is CASSSSVGGQHF. The CDR3 DNA sequence: TGTGCCAGCAGCTCAAGTGTGGGGGGCCAGCATTTT.

This chain joins TRBV28 and TRBJ1-2; D gene unclear. Germline V lookup: CDR1 MDHEN, CDR2 SYDVKM. This CDR3 has 14 residues. Trimming stripped 10 bases from V and 0 bases from J, with 15 bases between. For the CDR3, the DNA is TGTGCCACCACGAGTGACGAAGCTAACTATGGCTACACCTTC. The encoded protein is CATTSDEANYGYTF.

This CDR3 reads CASSPTGGLEAQYF. The CDR3 DNA reads as TGCGCCAGCAGCCCTACGGGGGGACTAGAGGCGCAGTATTTT. The V gene is TRBV5-1, the J gene TRBJ2-3, with TRBD2 matching 8 bases. J gave up 10 bases and V 4 bases, and 11 bases lay outside the gene matches. The V gene's germline CDR1 is SGHRS and CDR2 YFSETQ. The CDR3 contains 14 residues.

The V call is TRBV7-2, the J call TRBJ2-1; 7 bases line up with TRBD1. V lost 3 bases and J lost 2; bases outside the gene matches: 4. The CDR3 is made up of 15 amino acids. Germline V gene sequence: CDR1 SGHTA, CDR2 FQGNSA. Here the CDR3 DNA reads TGTGCCAGCAGCTTGGGGGACAGTCCCTACAATGAGCAGTTCTTC. It encodes CASSLGDSPYNEQFF.